A selection of T cell receptor beta chains follows, all from one sample in a study of cytomegalovirus exposure and HLA in healthy donors. Data came from immunoSEQ multiplex PCR; TCRdb stores just in-frame clones and leaves some out. The sample comprises some 130,000 clones, 65% to 80% of which are singletons, and nearly 4% rests with the top ten. Sequenced material: PBMCs. Every receptor here comes from a male donor in good health and CMV-seronegative. Both conserved end residues are part of each CDR3.

>TRBJ1-4|TRBV5-4
CARSLDGRGPEREKLFF
>TRBJ1-1|TRBV7-8
CASSRTGVNTEAFF
>TRBJ1-1|TRBV7-9
CASIEGQGNTEAFF
>TRBJ2-1|TRBV11-2
CASSFGGRTSNEQFF
>TRBJ2-3|TRBV5-4
CASSLAGRDRGQYF
>TRBJ2-2|TRBV27
CASSLHRLAGGRTGELFF
>TRBJ2-7|TRBV7-9
CASSHGSSGIVSYEQYF
>TRBJ2-3|TRBV7-8
CASRTSGGMDTQYF
>TRBJ2-5|TRBV15
CATSRDGGVFQETQYF
>TRBJ2-5|TRBV2
CASSELAVVQETQYF
>TRBJ1-1|TRBV11-2
CASSMTGGANTEAFF
>TRBJ2-7|TRBV7-9
CSSSPSDRGGYEQYF
>TRBJ2-1|TRBV19
CASNSGLLHNEQFF
>TRBJ2-1|TRBV7-3
CASSHRRGGSTYNEQFF
>TRBJ1-5|TRBV10-2
CASAVRTGNGNQPQHF
>TRBJ1-2|TRBV14
CASSQDIRGYTF
>TRBJ2-1|TRBV27
CATTGQVGGEQFF
>TRBJ2-5|TRBV7-2
CASSSLAGGRETQYF
>TRBJ2-5|TRBV27
CASSRASGYQETQYF
>TRBJ2-1|TRBV28
CASGAGGRNEQFF
>TRBJ2-2|TRBV7-3
CASSFLQGSGELFF
>TRBJ1-2|TRBV4-1
CASSQERGYGYTF
>TRBJ1-2|TRBV25-1
CASSRQGSYGYTF
>TRBJ2-4|TRBV11-3
CASSGQGAKNIQYF
>TRBJ1-2|TRBV2
CASSADSSYGYTF
>TRBJ2-7|TRBV7-8
CASSLGAGGPLLYEQYF
>TRBJ1-5|TRBV4-3
CASSQGHPLNSNQPQHF
>TRBJ1-1|TRBV19
CASNLLTGGGTEAFF
>TRBJ2-7|TRBV7-9
CSSSLARDSRSYEQYF
>TRBJ2-6|TRBV7-6
CASSFGQGSGANVLTF
>TRBJ2-2|TRBV7-3
CASSSAVGTLNTGELFF
>TRBJ2-7|TRBV21-1
CASSKAGQGWGTYEQYF
>TRBJ2-2|TRBV19
CASSILSRRLAGVSGELFF
>TRBJ1-1|TRBV19
CASSTGQTLNTEAFF
>TRBJ1-6|TRBV7-6
CASSLWTDNSPLHF
>TRBJ2-6|TRBV19
CASKPQGTGANVLTF
>TRBJ2-1|TRBV5-6
CASSRLAGDYNEQFF
>TRBJ1-2|TRBV28
CASSPTGLDYGYTF
>TRBJ2-7|TRBV7-9
CASSGEQARGSYEQYF
>TRBJ2-7|TRBV4-1
CASSPVRDRFSYEQYF
>TRBJ2-1|TRBV19
CASSTTSGNYNEQFF
>TRBJ2-5|TRBV28
CASRVQGRTQYF
>TRBJ1-1|TRBV30
CAWSNSLLRGFF
>TRBJ2-7|TRBV7-9
CASTGSSSYEQYF
>TRBJ2-5|TRBV7-9
CASSLGLAGQETQYF
>TRBJ1-1|TRBV15
CATSRDVRGITNTEAFF
>TRBJ1-1|TRBV2
CASITDTPLLAFF